Below, one T cell receptor beta chain is given with its context. Recruitment covered roughly 24 US areas and drew participants whose ages spanned roughly 18 to 89 years. The germline gives CDR1 SEHNR, CDR2 FQNEAQ (reference sequence). This CDR3 contains 12 residues. V was cut by 8 bases and J by 4 bases, with 9 bases left in between. Produced via immunoSEQ multiplex PCR; TCRdb's table is partial and in-frame only. The sample contains 400,000 to 550,000 clones, nearly 90% of which appear only once. The record originates from a study of blood T cell repertoires in COVID-19. Across the whole study: Acute and convalescent COVID-19 samples came from the United States, Italy and Spain.

The sequencing input was PBMCs or T cells enriched from blood (not recorded which). This sequence originates from a woman between 18 and 29 years old with acute COVID-19. The chain has TRBV7-9 and TRBJ1-5, with D perhaps matching TRBD1 (6 bases). CDR3 DNA sequence: TGTGCCAGCGGGGGCAAGAATCAGCCCCAGCATTTT. Its translation: CASGGKNQPQHF.